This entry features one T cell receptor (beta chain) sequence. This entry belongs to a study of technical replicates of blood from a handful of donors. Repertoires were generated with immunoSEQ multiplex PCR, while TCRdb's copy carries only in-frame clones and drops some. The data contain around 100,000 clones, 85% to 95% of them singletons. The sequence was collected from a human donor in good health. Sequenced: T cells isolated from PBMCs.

This CDR3 reads CASSPIAVQETQYF. CDR3 bases: TGTGCCAGCAGCCCGATAGCGGTCCAAGAGACCCAGTACTTC. The chain combines TRBV7-9 with TRBJ2-5; the D gene is possibly TRBD2 (6 bases). This CDR3 contains 14 residues. Looked up from germline, CDR1 is SEHNR and CDR2 is FQNEAQ (reference sequence). Trimming took 5 bases from V and 1 from J, leaving 11 bases between them.